This TCR beta chain came from a study of T-cell memory formation after mild COVID-19. Trimming at V came to 8 bases and at J to 7 bases, leaving 11 bases not matched to a gene. This CDR3 spans 14 amino acids. The germline CDR1 and CDR2 sequences are SNHLY and FYNNEI. TCR alpha and TCR beta cDNA libraries carrying sample barcodes and UMIs were produced by 5'RACE using constant-segment primers. TCRdb processed the 5' RACE reads anew with MiXCR; each CDR3 protein has one entry. The data contain about 430,000 distinct CDR3 sequences, roughly 18% of them singletons. The V and J genes are TRBV2 and TRBJ1-5; 7 positions match TRBD1. The TCR originated in a man aged 18 to 35 who had mild COVID-19 (a few samples of this study predate the infection). Cell type and time point are not known. Sample: PBMCs or a T cell subset sorted from them (not recorded which). CDR3 nucleotide sequence: TGTGCCAGCCGAGACAGGGATCTTCGCCAGCCCCAGCATTTT. This gives the protein CASRDRDLRQPQHF.